This T cell receptor beta chain was identified in a study of T cell responses to AZD1222 COVID-19 vaccine. This CDR3 region has 15 residues. CDR1 is MDHEN, CDR2 SYDVKM, per germline. Losses at the gene ends were 6 bases for V and 7 bases for J; bases not matched to a gene: 12. This clone was counted once. The assay was immunoSEQ multiplex PCR, and TCRdb's table has in-frame clones only and misses some. The sample includes about 150,000 clones, roughly nine tenths of them seen just once. The rearrangement joins TRBV28 to TRBJ1-5; 7 bases align to TRBD1. The receptor's source is an adult in good health. Sequencing was performed on peripheral blood, taken on day 0 of AZD1222 vaccination. The CDR3: CASRELDRPIQPQHF. CDR3 bases: TGTGCCAGCAGGGAGTTGGACAGGCCCATACAGCCCCAGCATTTT.